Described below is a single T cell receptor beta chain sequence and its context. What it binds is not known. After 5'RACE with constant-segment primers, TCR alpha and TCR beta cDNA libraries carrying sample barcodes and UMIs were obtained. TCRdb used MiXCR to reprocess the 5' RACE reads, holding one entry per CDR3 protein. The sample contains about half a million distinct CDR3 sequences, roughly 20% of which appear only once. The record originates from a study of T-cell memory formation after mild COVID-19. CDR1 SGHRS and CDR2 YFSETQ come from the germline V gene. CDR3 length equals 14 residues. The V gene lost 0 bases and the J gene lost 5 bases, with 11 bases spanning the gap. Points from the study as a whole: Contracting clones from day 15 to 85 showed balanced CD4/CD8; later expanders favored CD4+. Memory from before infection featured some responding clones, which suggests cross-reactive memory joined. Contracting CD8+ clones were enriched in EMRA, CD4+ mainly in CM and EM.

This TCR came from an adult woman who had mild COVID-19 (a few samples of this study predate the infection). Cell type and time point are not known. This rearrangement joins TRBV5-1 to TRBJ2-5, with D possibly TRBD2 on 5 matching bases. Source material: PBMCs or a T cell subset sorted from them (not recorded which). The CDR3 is CASSLASSAETQYF. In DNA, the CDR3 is TGCGCCAGCAGCTTGGCAAGTAGCGCGGAGACCCAGTACTTC.